This passage covers 9 T cell receptor beta chains from one sample sequenced in a study of T cell responses to AZD1222 COVID-19 vaccine. The assay was immunoSEQ multiplex PCR, and TCRdb's table has in-frame clones only and misses some. The sample holds around 30,000 clones, 93% seen once. The sample here was peripheral blood, taken on day 0 of AZD1222 vaccination. The receptor set was obtained from an adult in good health.

The rearrangement uses TRBV15 and TRBJ2-1; weak D call: TRBD2 (5 bases). V lost 5 bases to trimming and J lost 8 bases, with 16 bases between them. Germline assignment: CDR1 LNHNV and CDR2 YYDKDF (reference sequence). The CDR3 consists of 14 residues. The CDR3 DNA follows: TGTGCCACCAGCCTCGACACTAGAAGCCATGAGCAGTTCTTC. Residues: CATSLDTRSHEQFF.

The CDR3: CASSDPGQGRGWLEQFF. CDR3 in DNA: TGTGCCAGCAGTGATCCGGGACAGGGTCGGGGGTGGTTGGAGCAGTTCTTC. The chain links TRBV6-1 to TRBJ2-1, with 9 bases lining up with TRBD1. CDR1 and CDR2 (germline): MNHNS, SASEGT. Germline trimming cut 3 bases from V and 10 bases from J; bases unmatched to any gene: 16. The CDR3 consists of 17 residues.

The chain has TRBV9 and TRBJ2-1, with a tentative D call TRBD2 (7 bases). The CDR3 spans 16 residues. Trimming took off 0 bases at V and 1 base at J, with 11 bases between the two ends. From germline, CDR1 is SGDLS and CDR2 YYNGEE. The CDR3 DNA sequence: TGTGCCAGCAGCGTAGGTGCGGGGGCGTCCTACAATGAGCAGTTCTTC. Translating it yields CASSVGAGASYNEQFF.

This chain links TRBV11-2 with TRBJ1-6; D is undetermined. Per the germline V gene, CDR1 is SGHAT and CDR2 is FQNNGV. Trimming took off 5 bases at V and 10 bases at J, with 9 bases between the two ends. The CDR3 consists of 12 residues. CDR3 protein: CASSQLESPLHF. The CDR3 nucleotides read TGTGCCAGCAGCCAGCTCGAGTCACCCCTCCACTTT.

This chain links TRBV19 with TRBJ2-1; the D is unclear. V lost 2 bases to trimming and J lost 5 bases, with 10 bases between them. Per germline, CDR1 LNHDA and CDR2 SQIVND (reference sequence). The CDR3 totals 14 residues. As DNA, the CDR3 is TGTGCCAGTAGTATAAGGGCCTCGCACAATGAGCAGTTCTTC. Amino acids: CASSIRASHNEQFF.

The V and J genes are TRBV7-2 and TRBJ1-2; no reliable D call. Trimming cost V 5 bases and J 8 bases, with 18 bases left between them. Germline CDR1 and CDR2: SGHTA and FQGNSA. CDR3 size: 14 residues. The CDR3 coding sequence is TGTGCCAGCAGCCTGGACGGGGTTGGGTCGGGCTACACCTTC. This sequence encodes CASSLDGVGSGYTF.

This chain connects TRBV14 to TRBJ1-4, with D unresolved. V shed 4 bases and J shed 7 bases, with 16 bases lying between them. Germline CDR1 is SGHDN and CDR2 is FVKESK. This CDR3 spans 15 amino acids. CDR3 sequence reads: CASSLGLSRGEKLFF. Here the CDR3 DNA reads TGTGCCAGCAGCCTCGGGCTCAGTCGAGGTGAAAAACTGTTTTTT. The complete variable domain, with remaining parts taken from reference TRBV14 and TRBJ1-4, reads EAGVTQFPSHSVIEKGQTVTLRCDPISGHDNLYWYRRVMGKEIKFLLHFVKESKQDESGMPNNRFLAERTGGTYSTLKVQPAELEDSGVYFCASSLGLSRGEKLFFGSGTQLSVL.

The CDR3 coding sequence is TGCGCCAGCAGCTTGGAGCCTAGCGGGGGGGAAGATACGCAGTATTTT. Residues: CASSLEPSGGEDTQYF. This chain connects TRBV5-1 to TRBJ2-3, with 12 bases lining up with TRBD2. The V gene's germline CDR1 is SGHRS and CDR2 YFSETQ. The ends lost 0 bases at V and 5 bases at J; junction bases unmatched: 4. This CDR3 has 16 residues.

The rearrangement joins TRBV2 to TRBJ1-6; no reliable D call. The CDR3 is 9 amino acids. The germline V and J ends were trimmed by 10 bases and 6 bases, with 1 base remaining between them. Germline V gene lookup returns CDR1 SNHLY and CDR2 FYNNEI. CDR3: CATNSPLHF. In nucleotides, the CDR3 is TGTGCCACTAATTCACCCCTCCACTTT.